Each of the 2 T cell receptor beta chains below was sequenced from the same sample in a study of graft-versus-host responses after intestinal transplantation. For these receptors, no antigen is known. Data came from immunoSEQ multiplex PCR; TCRdb stores just in-frame clones and leaves some out. The sample lists about 59,000 clones; approximately 94% were seen once. The sequences come from unstimulated CD4+ T cells sorted from spleen or lymph node cells, collected before transplant. The receptors were sampled from a human donor who was the organ donor for an intestinal transplant.

The rearrangement links TRBV6-6 to TRBJ1-2; maybe TRBD1 (5 bases). The V gene's germline CDR1 is MNHNY and CDR2 SVGAGI (reference sequence). The germline V and J ends were trimmed by 5 bases and 2 bases, with 9 bases remaining between them. The CDR3 runs 13 residues. The CDR3 spells CASSKTGNYGYTF. DNA of the CDR3: TGTGCCAGCAGTAAAACAGGAAACTATGGCTACACCTTC.

The chain uses TRBV6-1 and TRBJ2-7; D might be TRBD1 (5 bases). CDR1 is MNHNS, CDR2 SASEGT, per germline. This CDR3 is built from 16 residues. Trimming removed 1 base from V and 3 bases from J, with 16 bases in between. CDR3 sequence (DNA): TGTGCCAGCAGTGAAGGGGGCAGGCCTAGGGGCTACGAGCAGTACTTC. Translated, it gives CASSEGGRPRGYEQYF.